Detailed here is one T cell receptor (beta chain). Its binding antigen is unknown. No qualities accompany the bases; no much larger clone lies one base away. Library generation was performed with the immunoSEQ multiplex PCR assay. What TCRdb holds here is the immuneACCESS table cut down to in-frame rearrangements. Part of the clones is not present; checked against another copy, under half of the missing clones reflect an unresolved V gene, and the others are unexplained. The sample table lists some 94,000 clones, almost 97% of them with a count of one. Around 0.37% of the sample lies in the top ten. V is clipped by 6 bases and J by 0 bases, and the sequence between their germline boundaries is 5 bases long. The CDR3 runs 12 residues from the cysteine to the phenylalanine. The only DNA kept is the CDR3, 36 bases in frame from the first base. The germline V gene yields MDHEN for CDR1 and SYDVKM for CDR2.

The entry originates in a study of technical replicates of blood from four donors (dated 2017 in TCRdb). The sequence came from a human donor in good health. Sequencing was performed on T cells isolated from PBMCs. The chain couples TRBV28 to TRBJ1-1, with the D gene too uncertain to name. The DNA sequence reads TGTGCCAGCAGCCTAATGAACACTGAAGCTTTCTTT. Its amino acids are CASSLMNTEAFF.